This TCR beta chain was captured by sequencing in a study of T-cell reconstitution after alpha-beta-depleted transplantation in children. Per germline, CDR1 SGHRS and CDR2 YFSETQ. This CDR3 comprises 14 residues. V shed 3 bases and J 0 bases; nucleotides not matched to a gene: 0. Study results and limitations: It was newly produced T cells that mostly accounted for T-cell counts and diversity one year after transplant. In patients about two months after transplant, alpha-beta T cells reportedly arose from several hundred expanded graft clones.

This clonotype appeared many times. Its antigen is currently unknown. Unique molecular identifiers were incorporated during preparation of the TCRbeta library. TCRdb ran MiXCR on the PCR reads and lists one entry per CDR3 protein. This table holds tens of thousands of distinct CDR3 sequences, about 5% found once. The sample here was PBMCs, mostly from graft donor cells, taken 60 days after TCRalphabeta/CD19-depleted stem cell transplant. This clonotype was sampled from a female patient aged 2-15 years who had a stem cell transplant for aplastic anemia, so the T cells may come from the graft donor. The chain is built from TRBV5-1 and TRBJ2-7, with TRBD1 identical over 10 bases. The CDR3 protein is CASSWTGGSYEQYF. The CDR3 DNA sequence: TGCGCCAGCAGCTGGACAGGGGGCTCCTACGAGCAGTACTTC.